This TCR beta chain was recorded in a study of beta chain features in type 1 diabetes. The overall study: Taken together, all samples contributed approximately 110 million examined sorted cells.

Findings of the study overall: Diminished insertions and augmented deletions at VDJ junctions characterized type 1 diabetes patients.

Sequencing targeted expressed TCRB transcripts, as all isolated RNA had been reverse transcribed. Profiling relied on immunoSEQ multiplex PCR, and the TCRdb table lists in-frame clones only, not all of them. This sample yields just over 600,000 clones, of which around a sixth are seen a single time; 0.07% to 0.095% belongs to the top ten. This clone has just a few counts. Its specificity is not known. Sample: naive CD4+ T cells from blood. The source is a man younger than 35 in good health.

The CDR3 DNA reads as TGTGCCAGCAGTCCCCCAAGGGGGACTACGAAGCAGTACTTC. Residues: CASSPPRGTTKQYF. The chain uses TRBV28 and TRBJ2-7, with a possible D match to TRBD2 (7 bases). The CDR3 covers 14 residues. Germline assignment: CDR1 MDHEN and CDR2 SYDVKM. Trimming removed 5 bases at V and 8 bases at J, with 19 bases between.